This T cell receptor beta chain originates from a study of blood T cell repertoires in COVID-19. Only in-frame clones appear in the TCRdb table, and some are missing; sequencing was by immunoSEQ multiplex PCR. This table holds approximately 270,000 clones, 80% to 85% found once. Germline loops: CDR1 SEHNR, CDR2 FQNEAQ (reference sequence). CDR3 length: 13 amino acids. Trimming cost V 1 base and J 8 bases, with 11 bases left between them. The source of this sequence is a person in their 70s with COVID-19, enrolled during active disease. The chain joins TRBV7-9 to TRBJ1-2; D ambiguous. Material for sequencing was peripheral blood. Here the CDR3 DNA reads TGTGCCAGCAGCTTAGGGCCCGACGGGGGCTACACCTTC. Translation gives CASSLGPDGGYTF.